The 8 T cell receptor beta chains below all came from one sample that was sequenced in a study of T-cell reconstitution after alpha-beta-depleted transplantation in children. Preparing the TCRbeta library involved the use of unique molecular identifiers. Each CDR3 protein gets one entry after TCRdb re-called the PCR reads with MiXCR. The data show 350,000 to 450,000 distinct CDR3 sequences, roughly 14% seen once. Sample: PBMCs, taken from the stem cell graft. These receptors were obtained from a human donor who donated a stem cell graft to a child with Fanconi anemia.

This clonotype appeared a few times. The chain combines TRBV9 with TRBJ1-3, with D perhaps matching TRBD1 (5 bases). V was cut by 0 bases and J by 1 base, with 8 bases left in between. The CDR3 runs 15 residues. CDR1 is SGDLS and CDR2 is YYNGEE in the germline V gene. The CDR3 coding sequence is TGTGCCAGCAGCGTAGCGGGACTTTCTGGAAACACCATATATTTT. Protein sequence: CASSVAGLSGNTIYF.

This clonotype was observed a few times. This chain uses TRBV29-1 with TRBJ2-3, with D possibly matching TRBD2 (6 bases). V was cut by 6 bases and J by 9 bases, with 16 bases left in between. Germline assignment: CDR1 SQVTM and CDR2 ANQGSEA. The CDR3 is 12 residues long. Here the CDR3 DNA reads TGCAGCGTCGCCGGGACTTCTGAAACGCAGTATTTT. Encoded protein: CSVAGTSETQYF.

V and J are TRBV7-2 and TRBJ2-3; 9 bases are a match to TRBD2. V trimming: 2 bases; J trimming: 5 bases; junction bases outside the gene matches: 2. Per the germline V gene, CDR1 is SGHTA and CDR2 is FQGNSA. The CDR3 is 14 residues long. CDR3 protein: CASSLNSGGDTQYF. CDR3 sequence (DNA): TGTGCCAGCAGCTTAAATAGCGGGGGAGATACGCAGTATTTT.

This chain joins TRBV20-1 and TRBJ2-3, with TRBD2 identical over 9 bases. The germline V gene encodes CDR1 DFQATT and CDR2 SNEGSKA (reference sequence). The V and J ends lost 6 bases and 3 bases, in that order; junction bases with no gene match: 7. CDR3 length equals 14 residues. This chain's CDR3 is CSARQGLATDTQYF. As DNA, the CDR3 is TGCAGTGCGAGACAGGGACTAGCAACAGATACGCAGTATTTT.

This sequence joins TRBV2 and TRBJ2-3; a possible D gene is TRBD1 (6 bases). V lost 8 bases, J lost 0 bases, and 12 bases lay in between. The length of the CDR3 is 14 residues. Germline assignment: CDR1 SNHLY and CDR2 FYNNEI. The CDR3 sequence is CASQVGQSTDTQYF. CDR3 nucleotide sequence: TGTGCCAGCCAGGTCGGACAGAGCACAGATACGCAGTATTTT.

Only a few counts were recorded for this clonotype. The chain is built from TRBV12-3 or TRBV12-4 and TRBJ2-6; maybe TRBD1 (5 bases). The CDR3 loop spans 18 amino acids. With 11 bases removed from V and 0 bases from J, the gap between germline ends came to 23 bases. The CDR3 nucleotides read TGTGCCCTCAGTTTCATAACAGGTGGCGGCTCTGGGGCCAACGTCCTGACTTTC. Its protein product is CALSFITGGGSGANVLTF.

This clonotype was counted between two and nine times. The chain recombines TRBV7-9 with TRBJ1-4; unclear D gene. The CDR3 sequence is 16 residues long. Germline V CDR1 and CDR2: SEHNR, FQNEAQ (reference sequence). V lost 2 bases to trimming and J lost 0 bases, with 10 bases between them. The CDR3 DNA is TGTGCCAGCAGCTTAAATACAGTTGCAACTAATGAAAAACTGTTTTTT. It encodes CASSLNTVATNEKLFF.

The gene calls are TRBV18 and TRBJ2-2, with 8 positions matching TRBD2. Germline loops: CDR1 KGHSH, CDR2 LQKENI. CDR3 size: 16 residues. V lost 1 base, J lost 10 bases, and 11 bases stayed unmatched. The CDR3 here is CASSPLLAGGAEELFF. The CDR3 nucleotides are TGTGCCAGCTCACCACTCCTCGCCGGGGGGGCCGAGGAGCTGTTTTTT.